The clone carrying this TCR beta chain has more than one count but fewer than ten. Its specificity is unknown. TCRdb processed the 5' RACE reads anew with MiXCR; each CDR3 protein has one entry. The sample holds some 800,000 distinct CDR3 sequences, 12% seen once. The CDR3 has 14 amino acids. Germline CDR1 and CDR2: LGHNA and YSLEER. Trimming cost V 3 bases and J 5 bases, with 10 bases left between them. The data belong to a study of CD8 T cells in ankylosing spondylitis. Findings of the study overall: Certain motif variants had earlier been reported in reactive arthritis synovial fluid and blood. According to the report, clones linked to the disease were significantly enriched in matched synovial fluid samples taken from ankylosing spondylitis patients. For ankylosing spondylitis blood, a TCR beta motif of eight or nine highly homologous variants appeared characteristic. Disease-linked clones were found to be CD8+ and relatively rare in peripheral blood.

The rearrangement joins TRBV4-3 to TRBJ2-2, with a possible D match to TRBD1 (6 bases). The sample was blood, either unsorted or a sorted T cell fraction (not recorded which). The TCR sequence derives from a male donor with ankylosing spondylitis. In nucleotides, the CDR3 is TGCGCCAGCAGCCACTCTGACAGGACCGGGGAGCTGTTTTTT. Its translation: CASSHSDRTGELFF.